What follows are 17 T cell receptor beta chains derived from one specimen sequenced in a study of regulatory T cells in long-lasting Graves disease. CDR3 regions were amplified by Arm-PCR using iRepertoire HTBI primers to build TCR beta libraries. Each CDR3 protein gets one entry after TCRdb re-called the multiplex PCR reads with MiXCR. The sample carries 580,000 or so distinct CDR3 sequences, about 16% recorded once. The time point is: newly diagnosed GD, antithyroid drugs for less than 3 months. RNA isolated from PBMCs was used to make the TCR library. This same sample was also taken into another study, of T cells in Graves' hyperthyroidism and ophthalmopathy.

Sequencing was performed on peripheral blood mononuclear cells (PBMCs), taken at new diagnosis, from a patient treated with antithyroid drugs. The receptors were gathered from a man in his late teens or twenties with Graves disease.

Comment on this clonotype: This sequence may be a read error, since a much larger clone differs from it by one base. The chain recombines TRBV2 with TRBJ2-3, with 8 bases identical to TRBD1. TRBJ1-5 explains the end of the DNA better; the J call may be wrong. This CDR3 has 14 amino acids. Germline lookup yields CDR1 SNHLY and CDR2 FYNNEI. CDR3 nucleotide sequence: TGTGCCAGCAGTGGACAGGGGAGCACAGATACGCAGCATTTT. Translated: CASSGQGSTDTQHF.

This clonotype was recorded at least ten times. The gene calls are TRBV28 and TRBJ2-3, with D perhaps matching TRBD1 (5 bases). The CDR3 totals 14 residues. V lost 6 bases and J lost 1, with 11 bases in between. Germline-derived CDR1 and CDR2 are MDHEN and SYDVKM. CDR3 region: CASSLPQGTDTQYF. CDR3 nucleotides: TGTGCCAGCAGCTTACCACAGGGCACAGATACGCAGTATTTT.

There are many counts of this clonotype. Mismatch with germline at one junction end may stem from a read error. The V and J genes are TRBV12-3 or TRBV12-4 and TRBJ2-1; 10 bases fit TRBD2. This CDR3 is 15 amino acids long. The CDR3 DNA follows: TGTGCCAGCAGATTAGCGGGAGGCTTTCTCAATGAGCAGTTCTTC. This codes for CASRLAGGFLNEQFF.

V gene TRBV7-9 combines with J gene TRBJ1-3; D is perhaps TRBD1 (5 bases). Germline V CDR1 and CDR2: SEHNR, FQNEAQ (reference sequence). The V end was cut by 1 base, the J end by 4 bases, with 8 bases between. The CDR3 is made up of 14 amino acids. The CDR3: CASSLEPGGNTIYF. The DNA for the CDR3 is TGTGCCAGCAGCTTAGAGCCAGGGGGAAACACCATATATTTT.

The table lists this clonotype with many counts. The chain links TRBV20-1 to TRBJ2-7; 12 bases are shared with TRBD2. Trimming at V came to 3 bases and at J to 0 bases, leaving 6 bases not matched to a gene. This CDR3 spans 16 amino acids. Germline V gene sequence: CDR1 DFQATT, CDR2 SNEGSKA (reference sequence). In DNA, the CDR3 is TGCAGTGCTAGGAAAGGACTAGCGGGAATCTCCTACGAGCAGTACTTC. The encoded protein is CSARKGLAGISYEQYF.

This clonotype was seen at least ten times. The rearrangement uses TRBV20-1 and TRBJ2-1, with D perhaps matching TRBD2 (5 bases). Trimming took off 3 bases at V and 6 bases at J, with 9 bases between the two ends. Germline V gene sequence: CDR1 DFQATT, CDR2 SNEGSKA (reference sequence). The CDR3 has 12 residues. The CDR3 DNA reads TGCAGTGCTAGCGAGGCGGGCAATGAGCAGTTCTTC. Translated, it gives CSASEAGNEQFF.

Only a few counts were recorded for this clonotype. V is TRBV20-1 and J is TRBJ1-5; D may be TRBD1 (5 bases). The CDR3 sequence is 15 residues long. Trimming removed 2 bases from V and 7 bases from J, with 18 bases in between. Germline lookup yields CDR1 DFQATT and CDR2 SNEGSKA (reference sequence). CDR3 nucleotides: TGCAGTGCTAGATCCCGGGACGGTGGGGTACAGCCCCAGCATTTT. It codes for CSARSRDGGVQPQHF.

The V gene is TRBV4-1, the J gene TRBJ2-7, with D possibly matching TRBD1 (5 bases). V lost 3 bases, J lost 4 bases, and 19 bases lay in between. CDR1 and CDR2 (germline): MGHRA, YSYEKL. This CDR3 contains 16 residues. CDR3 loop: CASSHLGRGNRYEQYF. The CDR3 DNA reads TGCGCCAGCAGCCACTTAGGTAGGGGCAATCGTTACGAGCAGTACTTC.

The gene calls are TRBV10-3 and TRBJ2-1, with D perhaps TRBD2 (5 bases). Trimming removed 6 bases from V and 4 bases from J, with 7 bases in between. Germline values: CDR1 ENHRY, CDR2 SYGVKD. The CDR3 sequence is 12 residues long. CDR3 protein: CAIRGEYNEQFF. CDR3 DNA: TGTGCCATCAGGGGAGAGTACAATGAGCAGTTCTTC.

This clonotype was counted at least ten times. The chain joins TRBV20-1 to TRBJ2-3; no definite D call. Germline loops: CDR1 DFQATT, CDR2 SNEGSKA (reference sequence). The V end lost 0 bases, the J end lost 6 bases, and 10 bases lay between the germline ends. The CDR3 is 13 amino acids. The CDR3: CSARETNRDTQYF. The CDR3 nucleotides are TGCAGTGCTAGAGAGACCAATAGGGATACGCAGTATTTT.

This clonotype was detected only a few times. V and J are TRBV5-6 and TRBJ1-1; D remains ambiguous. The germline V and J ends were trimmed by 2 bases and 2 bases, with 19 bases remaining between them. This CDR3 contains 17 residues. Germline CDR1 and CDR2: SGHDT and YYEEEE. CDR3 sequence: CASSFAWADTPNTEAFF. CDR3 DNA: TGTGCCAGCAGCTTTGCATGGGCAGACACTCCCAACACTGAAGCTTTCTTT.

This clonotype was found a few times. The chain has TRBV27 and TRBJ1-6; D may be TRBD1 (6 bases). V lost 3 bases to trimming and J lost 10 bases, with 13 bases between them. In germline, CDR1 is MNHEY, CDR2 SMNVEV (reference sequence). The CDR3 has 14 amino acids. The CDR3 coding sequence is TGTGCCAGCAGTTTGGTGGGGGCCTGGTCACCCCTCCACTTT. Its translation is CASSLVGAWSPLHF.

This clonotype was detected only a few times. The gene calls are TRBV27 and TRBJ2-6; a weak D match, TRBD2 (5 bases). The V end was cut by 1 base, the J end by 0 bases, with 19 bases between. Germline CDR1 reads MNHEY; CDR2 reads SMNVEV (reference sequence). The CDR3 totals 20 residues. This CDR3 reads CASSLWARGKLRSGANVLTF. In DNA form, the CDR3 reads TGTGCCAGCAGTTTATGGGCCCGAGGGAAACTTCGCTCTGGGGCCAACGTCCTGACTTTC.

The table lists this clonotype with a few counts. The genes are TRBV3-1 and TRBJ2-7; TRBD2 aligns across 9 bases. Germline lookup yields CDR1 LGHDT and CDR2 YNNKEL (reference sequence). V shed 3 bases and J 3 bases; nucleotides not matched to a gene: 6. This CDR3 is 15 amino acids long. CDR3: CASSQASGIDYEQYF. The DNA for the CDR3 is TGTGCCAGCAGCCAGGCTAGCGGGATTGACTACGAGCAGTACTTC.

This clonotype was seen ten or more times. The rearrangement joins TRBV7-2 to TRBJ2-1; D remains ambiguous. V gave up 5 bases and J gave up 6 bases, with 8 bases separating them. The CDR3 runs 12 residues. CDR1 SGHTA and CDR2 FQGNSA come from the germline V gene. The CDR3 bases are TGTGCCAGCAGCAATTTGGGCAATGAGCAGTTCTTC. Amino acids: CASSNLGNEQFF.

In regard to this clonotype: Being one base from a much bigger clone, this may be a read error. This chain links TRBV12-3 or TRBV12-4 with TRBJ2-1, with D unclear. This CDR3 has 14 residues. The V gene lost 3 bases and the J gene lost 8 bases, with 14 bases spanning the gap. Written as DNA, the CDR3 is TGTGCCAGCAGTTTTTATTCCTCGAGCCATGAGCAGTTCTTC. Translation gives CASSFYSSSHEQFF.

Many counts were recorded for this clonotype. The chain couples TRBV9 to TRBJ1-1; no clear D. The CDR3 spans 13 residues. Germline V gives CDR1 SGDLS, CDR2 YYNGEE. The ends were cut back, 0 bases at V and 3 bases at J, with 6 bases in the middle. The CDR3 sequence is CASSVEGYTEAFF. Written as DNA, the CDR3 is TGTGCCAGCAGCGTAGAGGGTTACACTGAAGCTTTCTTT.